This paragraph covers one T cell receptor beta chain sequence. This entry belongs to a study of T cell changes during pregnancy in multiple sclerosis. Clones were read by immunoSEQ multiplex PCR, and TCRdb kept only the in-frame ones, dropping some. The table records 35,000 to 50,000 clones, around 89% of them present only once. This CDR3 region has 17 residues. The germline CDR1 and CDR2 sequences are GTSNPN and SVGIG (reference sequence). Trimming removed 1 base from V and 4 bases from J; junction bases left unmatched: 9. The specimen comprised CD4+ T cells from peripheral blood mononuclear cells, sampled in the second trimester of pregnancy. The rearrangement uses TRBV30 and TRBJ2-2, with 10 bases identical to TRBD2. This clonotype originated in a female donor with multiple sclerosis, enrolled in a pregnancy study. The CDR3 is CAWSGTSGNLRTGELFF. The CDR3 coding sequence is TGTGCCTGGAGTGGGACTAGCGGAAACTTACGCACCGGGGAGCTGTTTTTT.